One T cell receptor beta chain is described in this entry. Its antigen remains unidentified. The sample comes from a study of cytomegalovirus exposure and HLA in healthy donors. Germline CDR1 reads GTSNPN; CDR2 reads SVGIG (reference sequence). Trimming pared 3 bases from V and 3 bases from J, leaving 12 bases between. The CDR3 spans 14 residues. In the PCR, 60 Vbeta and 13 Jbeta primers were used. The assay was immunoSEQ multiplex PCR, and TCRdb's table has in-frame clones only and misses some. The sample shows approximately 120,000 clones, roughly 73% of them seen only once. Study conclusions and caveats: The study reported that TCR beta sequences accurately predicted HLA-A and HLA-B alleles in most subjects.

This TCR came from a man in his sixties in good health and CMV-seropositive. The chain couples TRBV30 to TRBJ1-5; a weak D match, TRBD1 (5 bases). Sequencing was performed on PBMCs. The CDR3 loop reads CAWRQAGDNQPQHF. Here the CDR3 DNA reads TGTGCCTGGAGACAGGCGGGGGACAATCAGCCCCAGCATTTT.